This entry lists 25 T cell receptor beta chains sequenced from one sample in a study of T cells expressing NK-cell markers. TCRdb derives one entry per CDR3 protein from the 5' RACE reads, leaving out DNA. The ten top clones account for roughly 8%, within a sample of 400,000 to 550,000 distinct CDR3 sequences. Sequencing input: blood T cells: a sorted CD56 or NKG2C T cell subset, CD4+ or CD8+ T cells, or bulk PBMC T cells (not recorded which). These receptors were obtained from a woman aged 18 to 69 in good health.

The chain joins TRBV15 to TRBJ2-3; the TCRdb call, TRBD2, lacks DNA for checking. Germline CDR1 reads LNHNV; CDR2 reads YYDKDF (reference sequence). CDR3 length: 16 residues. This chain's CDR3 is CATSRESSGGADTQYF. The whole variable domain, remainder taken from reference TRBV15 and TRBJ2-3, is DAMVIQNPRYQVTQFGKPVTLSCSQTLNHNVMYWYQQKSSQAPKLLFHYYDKDFNNEADTPDNFQSRRPNTSFCFLDIRSPGLGDTAMYLCATSRESSGGADTQYFGPGTRLTVL.

The chain uses TRBV27 and TRBJ2-1; TCRdb names TRBD1, which stays unverified in the absence of DNA. Germline V gene lookup returns CDR1 MNHEY and CDR2 SMNVEV (reference sequence). The CDR3 runs to 12 residues. CDR3 amino acids: CASSWGDYEQFF.

The rearrangement joins TRBV7-9 to TRBJ2-4; TCRdb designates TRBD2, a call that cannot be tested without DNA. The CDR3 covers 15 residues. Per germline, CDR1 SEHNR and CDR2 FQNEAQ (reference sequence). CDR3 in amino acids: CASSFPLGPQNIQYF. The whole variable domain, remainder taken from reference TRBV7-9 and TRBJ2-4, is DTGVSQNPRHKITKRGQNVTFRCDPISEHNRLYWYRQTLGQGPEFLTYFQNEAQLEKSRLLSDRFSAERPKGSFSTLEIQRTEQGDSAMYLCASSFPLGPQNIQYFGAGTRLSVL.

The chain carries TRBV18 and TRBJ2-3; TCRdb's D gene call, TRBD1, goes unchecked for lack of DNA. The germline CDR1 and CDR2 sequences are KGHSH and LQKENI. This CDR3 is 15 amino acids long. CDR3 in amino acids: CASSTRQGSTDTQYF.

The rearrangement links TRBV11-1 to TRBJ1-1; TCRdb indicates TRBD1, and absent DNA this call remains unverified. Germline CDR1 SGHAT, CDR2 FQDESV (reference sequence). The CDR3 spans 20 residues. The CDR3 spells CASSLVRTGWFGAVNTEAFF.

The chain combines TRBV5-6 with TRBJ2-1; with no DNA, the TCRdb D assignment of TRBD1 cannot be verified. This CDR3 is 12 amino acids long. The germline V gene has CDR1 SGHDT and CDR2 YYEEEE. The CDR3: CASSEGGNEQFF.

The gene calls are TRBV7-8 and TRBJ2-7; TCRdb gives TRBD1 as the D gene, but with no DNA this cannot be confirmed. This CDR3 region has 15 residues. The germline V gene encodes CDR1 SGHVS and CDR2 FQNEAQ. The CDR3 protein is CASSLEGGSSYEQYF.

The chain has TRBV4-2 and TRBJ2-1; checking the TCRdb D call of TRBD1 is not possible without DNA. Germline V CDR1 and CDR2: LGHNA, YNFKEQ. This CDR3 has 16 amino acids. This CDR3 is CASSQAGGSSYNEQFF.

This chain uses TRBV20-1 with TRBJ2-1; TCRdb selects TRBD1, and the lack of DNA leaves this call unchecked. The germline CDR1 and CDR2 sequences are DFQATT and SNEGSKA (reference sequence). This CDR3 region has 15 residues. Here the CDR3 reads CSARSREGSYNEQFF.

The chain is built from TRBV23-1 and TRBJ2-2; TCRdb gives TRBD2 as the D gene, but with no DNA this cannot be confirmed. TRBV23-1 is an ORF; its function is uncertain. The CDR3 runs to 22 residues. The CDR3 region is CASSPPPTLPDGRTLNTGELFF.

The rearrangement uses TRBV5-8 and TRBJ2-1; with no DNA, the TCRdb D assignment of TRBD1 cannot be verified. Looked up from germline, CDR1 is SGHTS and CDR2 is YDEGEE. The CDR3 runs to 16 residues. CDR3 in amino acids: CASSRIRDTSLEEQFF.

The V call is TRBV20-1, the J call TRBJ2-3; TCRdb lists TRBD1, though no DNA is available to test this call. The CDR3 is 14 residues long. Germline values: CDR1 DFQATT, CDR2 SNEGSKA (reference sequence). Here the CDR3 reads CSARDTGGTDTQYF.

The V gene is TRBV6-2 or TRBV6-3, the J gene TRBJ2-2. The CDR3 has 12 residues. Germline V gene data show CDR1 as MNHEY and CDR2 as SVGEGT. CDR3 sequence: CASSFIGGELFF.

The chain joins TRBV6-2 or TRBV6-3 to TRBJ2-7; with no DNA, the TCRdb D assignment of TRBD1 cannot be verified. Germline values: CDR1 MNHEY, CDR2 SVGEGT. The CDR3 runs to 16 residues. CDR3 sequence reads: CASSYSIPQLSYEQYF.

This chain connects TRBV29-1 to TRBJ1-2. Germline CDR1 is SQVTM and CDR2 is ANQGSEA. CDR3 length: 12 amino acids. The chain's CDR3 is CSVWGVNYGYTF.

The chain employs TRBV11-2 and TRBJ2-1; the TCRdb D gene call, TRBD2, has no DNA to confirm it. Germline V lookup: CDR1 SGHAT, CDR2 FQNNGV. This CDR3 has 15 residues. This CDR3 reads CASSISGGAHNEQFF. The variable domain in full, with the rest retrieved from reference TRBV11-2 and TRBJ2-1, is EAGVAQSPRYKIIEKRQSVAFWCNPISGHATLYWYQQILGQGPKLLIQFQNNGVVDDSQLPKDRFSAERLKGVDSTLKIQPAKLEDSAVYLCASSISGGAHNEQFFGPGTRLTVL.

The chain uses TRBV29-1 and TRBJ1-1; the D call from TCRdb, TRBD1, cannot be confirmed without DNA. Germline CDR1 reads SQVTM; CDR2 reads ANQGSEA. This CDR3 has 13 residues. CDR3 protein: CSGRGQANTEAFF.

Here the CDR3 reads CASSSGLAGVGEQFF. The rearrangement joins TRBV7-7 to TRBJ2-1; without DNA, the TCRdb call of TRBD2 cannot be checked. Per germline, CDR1 SSHAT and CDR2 FNYEAQ (reference sequence). The CDR3 is 15 amino acids.

V is TRBV12-3 or TRBV12-4 and J is TRBJ2-7; there is no DNA to check the TCRdb D call of TRBD1. This CDR3 has 14 amino acids. This CDR3 is CASSFRDRGYEQYF.

V usage is TRBV5-1 and J usage is TRBJ2-5; TCRdb calls TRBD2, which cannot be checked without DNA. This CDR3 comprises 21 residues. Germline V gene lookup returns CDR1 SGHRS and CDR2 YFSETQ. CDR3 protein: CASSSHLGYQLAGEYQETQYF.

This chain links TRBV4-3 with TRBJ2-5; absent DNA, TCRdb's TRBD2 call cannot be checked. The CDR3 consists of 16 residues. Germline loops: CDR1 LGHNA, CDR2 YSLEER. The CDR3 region is CASSQDWRATLETQYF.

The chain employs TRBV5-6 and TRBJ1-1; TCRdb proposes TRBD1, but this gene call is untestable without DNA. The CDR3 sequence is 13 residues long. From germline, CDR1 is SGHDT and CDR2 YYEEEE. CDR3 in amino acids: CASSLGDGFEAFF.

The chain links TRBV5-6 to TRBJ2-5; there is no DNA to check the TCRdb D call of TRBD2. This CDR3 has 15 amino acids. From germline, CDR1 is SGHDT and CDR2 YYEEEE. This chain's CDR3 is CASSPVLADQETQYF.

The rearrangement links TRBV6-2 or TRBV6-3 to TRBJ2-1. The CDR3 covers 15 residues. The germline gives CDR1 MNHEY, CDR2 SVGEGT. The CDR3 region is CASSLAGVAYNEQFF.

The chain is built from TRBV29-1 and TRBJ2-3; TCRdb selects TRBD1, and the lack of DNA leaves this call unchecked. CDR1 and CDR2 from the germline V gene are SQVTM and ANQGSEA. The CDR3 sequence is 12 residues long. This chain's CDR3 is CSVEGGAGTQYF.